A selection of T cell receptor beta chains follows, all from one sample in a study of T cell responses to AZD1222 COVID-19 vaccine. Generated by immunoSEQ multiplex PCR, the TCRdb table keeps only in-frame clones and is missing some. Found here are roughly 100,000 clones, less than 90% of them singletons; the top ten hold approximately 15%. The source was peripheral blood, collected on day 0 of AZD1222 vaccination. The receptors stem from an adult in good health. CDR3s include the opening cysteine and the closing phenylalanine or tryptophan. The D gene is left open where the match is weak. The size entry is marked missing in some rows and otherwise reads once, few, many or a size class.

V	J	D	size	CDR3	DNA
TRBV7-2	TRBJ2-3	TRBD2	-	CASSLGLATDTQYF	TGTGCCAGCAGCTTAGGACTAGCAACAGATACGCAGTATTTT
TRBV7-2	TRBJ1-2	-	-	CASSLMGDSRGGYTF	TGTGCCAGCAGCTTAATGGGGGACTCCCGGGGAGGCTACACCTTC
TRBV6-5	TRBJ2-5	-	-	CASSYGTGPQETQYF	TGTGCCAGCAGTTACGGGACGGGTCCCCAAGAGACCCAGTACTTC
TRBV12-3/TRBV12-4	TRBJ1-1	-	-	CASSLGSTEAFF	TGTGCCAGCAGTTTAGGAAGCACTGAAGCTTTCTTT
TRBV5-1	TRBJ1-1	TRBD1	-	CASSRAGGGYTEAFF	TGCGCCAGCAGCAGAGCAGGGGGTGGGTACACTGAAGCTTTCTTT
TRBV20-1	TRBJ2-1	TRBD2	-	CSANDPLAGGHEQFF	TGCAGTGCTAATGATCCTCTAGCGGGGGGGCATGAGCAGTTCTTC
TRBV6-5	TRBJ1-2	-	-	CASRSVYKGGGYTF	TGTGCCAGCAGGTCGGTCTATAAGGGAGGTGGCTACACCTTC
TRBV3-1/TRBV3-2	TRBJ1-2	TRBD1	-	CASSHRQGTYTIGSHGYTF	TGTGCCAGCAGCCACCGACAGGGAACATACACTATTGGGTCCCATGGCTACACCTTC
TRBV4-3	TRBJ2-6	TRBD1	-	CASSQDRQGHYSGANVLTF	TGCGCCAGCAGCCAAGATAGACAGGGACATTACTCTGGGGCCAACGTCCTGACTTTC
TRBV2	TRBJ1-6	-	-	CASSDKEGPNSPLHF	TGTGCCAGCAGTGATAAGGAGGGACCCAATTCACCCCTCCACTTT
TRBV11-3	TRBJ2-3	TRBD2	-	CASSPGTSGGLDTQYF	TGTGCCAGCAGCCCCGGGACTAGCGGGGGATTAGATACGCAGTATTTT
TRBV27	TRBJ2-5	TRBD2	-	CASSFKSLGLAGGGETQYF	TGTGCCAGCAGTTTTAAGAGCTTGGGACTAGCGGGAGGGGGGGAGACCCAGTACTTC
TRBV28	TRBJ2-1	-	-	CASSLSTGLYNEQFF	TGTGCCAGCAGTTTATCGACTGGCCTTTACAATGAGCAGTTCTTC
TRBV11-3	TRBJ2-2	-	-	CASSLVSRAGELFF	TGTGCCAGCAGCTTAGTATCGAGGGCCGGGGAGCTGTTTTTT
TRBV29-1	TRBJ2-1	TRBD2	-	CSVGTSEYNEQFF	TGCAGCGTTGGGACTAGCGAGTACAATGAGCAGTTCTTC
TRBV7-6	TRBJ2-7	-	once	CASSPGLNEQYF	TGTGCCAGCAGCCCTGGACTAAACGAGCAGTACTTC
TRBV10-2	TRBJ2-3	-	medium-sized	CASSQTDTQYF	TGCGCCAGCAGTCAGACAGATACGCAGTATTTT
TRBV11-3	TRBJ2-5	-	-	CASSLGGLYQETQYF	TGTGCCAGCAGCTTAGGGGGGTTGTACCAAGAGACCCAGTACTTC
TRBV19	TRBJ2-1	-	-	CASSSGISNEQFF	TGTGCCAGTAGTTCGGGGATTTCGAATGAGCAGTTCTTC
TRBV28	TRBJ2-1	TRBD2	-	CASSLVAGGRGEQFF	TGTGCCAGCAGTTTAGTAGCGGGAGGGCGTGGTGAGCAGTTCTTC
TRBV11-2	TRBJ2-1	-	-	CASSRLGGSTNEQFF	TGTGCCAGCAGCCGACTGGGCGGGTCCACCAATGAGCAGTTCTTC
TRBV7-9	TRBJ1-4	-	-	CASSLGGPLGEKLFF	TGTGCCAGCAGCTTAGGGGGCCCCTTAGGCGAAAAACTGTTTTTT
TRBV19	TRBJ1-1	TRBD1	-	CASRGQGGWNTEAFF	TGTGCCAGTAGGGGACAGGGGGGTTGGAACACTGAAGCTTTCTTT
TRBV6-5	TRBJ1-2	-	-	CASTPTYGVYGYTF	TGTGCCAGCACCCCGACGTACGGGGTCTATGGCTACACCTTC
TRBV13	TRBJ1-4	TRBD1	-	CASSYSTGTGKEKLFF	TGTGCCAGCAGCTACTCTACCGGGACAGGGAAGGAAAAACTGTTTTTT
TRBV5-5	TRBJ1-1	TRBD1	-	CASSWTGGTEAFF	TGTGCCAGCAGCTGGACAGGGGGCACTGAAGCTTTCTTT
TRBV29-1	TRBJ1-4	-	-	CSVGDEKLFF	TGCAGCGTTGGAGATGAAAAACTGTTTTTT
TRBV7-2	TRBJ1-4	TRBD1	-	CASSKQGANEKLFF	TGTGCCAGCAGCAAACAGGGGGCTAATGAAAAACTGTTTTTT
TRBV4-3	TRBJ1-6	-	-	CASSQDAGAKGFSPLHF	TGCGCCAGCAGCCAAGATGCAGGGGCCAAGGGATTCTCACCCCTCCACTTT
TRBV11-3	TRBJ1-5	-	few	CASSLGFNQPQHF	TGTGCCAGCAGCTTAGGCTTCAATCAGCCCCAGCATTTT
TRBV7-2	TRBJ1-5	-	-	CASSLGRVGTQPQHF	TGTGCCAGCAGCTTAGGCAGGGTAGGGACTCAGCCCCAGCATTTT
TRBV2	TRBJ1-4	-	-	CASELLSTNEKLFF	TGTGCCAGCGAACTACTCTCAACTAATGAAAAACTGTTTTTT
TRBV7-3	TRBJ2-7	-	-	CASSLGGADYEQYF	TGTGCCAGCAGCTTAGGCGGAGCGGACTACGAGCAGTACTTC
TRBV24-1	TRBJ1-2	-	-	CATEDSYGYTF	TGTGCCACCGAGGACAGCTATGGCTACACCTTC
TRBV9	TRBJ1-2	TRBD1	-	CASSLPDRGNYGYTF	TGTGCCAGCAGCCTTCCGGACAGGGGGAACTATGGCTACACCTTC
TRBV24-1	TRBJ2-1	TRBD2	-	CATSDQQGAGLAGHNEQFF	TGTGCCACCAGTGATCAACAGGGGGCCGGACTAGCGGGGCACAATGAGCAGTTCTTC
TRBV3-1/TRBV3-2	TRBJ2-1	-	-	CASSGGYNEQFF	TGTGCCAGCAGCGGAGGCTACAATGAGCAGTTCTTC
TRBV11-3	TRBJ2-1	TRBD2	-	CASSLNGGVTNEQFF	TGTGCCAGCAGCTTAAATGGGGGGGTTACCAATGAGCAGTTCTTC
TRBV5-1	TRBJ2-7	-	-	CASSLVAQTYEQYF	TGCGCCAGCAGCTTGGTGGCTCAGACCTACGAGCAGTACTTC